This entry concerns a single T cell receptor (beta chain). In the original processing: Nucleated cell number was recorded as an estimate derived from reference gene primer amplification. The table came from immunoSEQ multiplex PCR; TCRdb's copy has only in-frame clones and leaves some out. Clonal size and the V and J genes are those of that table, whereas D and trimming came from the DNA. The data hold 90,000 to 130,000 clones, with approximately 88% observed a single time. The source of the sample is a study of blood T cell repertoires in COVID-19. The wider study: Sites across the United States, Italy and Spain contributed samples from acute and convalescent COVID-19. Sources were T cells, B-cell-depleted T cells, or PBMCs; the material itself was cDNA or gDNA.

Per the germline V gene, CDR1 is ENHRY and CDR2 is SYGVKD. Trimming took 2 bases from V and 8 from J; bases not matched to a gene: 4. There are 13 residues in the CDR3. This receptor was identified in a human donor in a cohort sampled during active COVID-19. The sample consisted of peripheral blood. The gene calls are TRBV10-3 and TRBJ1-2; 8 bases are shared with TRBD1. The CDR3 sequence is CAISEAGGDGYTF. The CDR3 bases are TGTGCCATCAGTGAGGCAGGGGGCGACGGCTACACCTTC.